What follows is one T cell receptor (beta chain) and its context. This clone was seen more than once but under ten times. Its antigen remains unidentified. The input lacks base qualities; no much larger clone sits a single base away. TCRbeta CDR3 regions were amplified from genomic DNA using the immunoSEQ Assay, a bias-controlled multiplex PCR. Per the authors' processing: Within the assay, amplification of reference gene primers was used to estimate how many nucleated cells each sample contained. To quantify the absolute abundance of each unique TCRbeta CDR3 rearrangement, sequence reads were collapsed and filtered. For each sample, productive Simpson clonality was calculated by taking the square root of Simpson's diversity index across productive rearrangements. TCRdb mirrors the immuneACCESS table, restricted to in-frame sequences. Some clones are absent from its copies; in checked studies, under half trace to an unresolved V gene, and the reason for the others is unknown. V and J calls and clone size are copied from that table; D and trimming were computed from the DNA. The sample table shows approximately 180,000 clones, and approximately 73% are seen once. Around 17% of the sample is in the top ten clones.

This record belongs to a study of blood T cell repertoires in COVID-19 (dated by TCRdb to 2020 to 2022). Context from the whole study: Collaborator samples came from the United States, Italy and Spain and covered acute and convalescent phases of COVID-19. HLA class I and class II types, where available, came from metadata supplied by the sample provider rather than from assay-based typing. The samples were drawn from two sources: the first 160 participants of the ongoing ImmuneRACE study, and approximately 1,300 subjects contributed by 6 global collaborators. Sample metadata almost always included a de-identified subject ID, COVID-19 status, age in years and sex. The prospective study material was composed of cDNA or gDNA derived from T cells, B-cell-depleted T cells, or PBMCs. A freely available public database, intended as a resource for researchers studying the immune response to SARS-CoV-2, is where the repertoires were released. Deeply sampled blood TCRbeta repertoires from subjects exposed to, actively infected with, or recovered from COVID-19 were included in the dataset.

Here is what the overall study found, with its caveats: How much clinical and demographic metadata was included differed by source and by participant, and the metadata was provided uncurated.

Participants in the prospective study were enrolled through a virtual design, were aged roughly 18 to 100 years, and lived in 20 to 30 United States geographic areas. In the prospective study, cohorts were assigned on the basis of participant-reported clinical history obtained from a screening survey and a study questionnaire. Each participant in the prospective study had whole blood, serum and a nasopharyngeal or oropharyngeal swab collected by mobile phlebotomists. Over a roughly 2-month period, participants in the prospective study had the option of providing additional blood draws and questionnaires. Blood samples from the prospective study were shipped frozen or at room temperature prior to DNA extraction. Specimen: PBMCs or T cells enriched from blood (not recorded which). The TCR comes from a woman aged 50 to 60 with acute COVID-19.

The encoded CDR3 is CASSRGVAGYTGELFF. The DNA is as follows: TGTGCCAGCAGCCGTGGGGTAGCGGGGTACACCGGGGAGCTGTTTTTT. In this chain, TRBV7-3 is recombined with TRBJ2-2; TRBD2 agrees with 8 junctional bases. Relative to germline, V is missing 5 bases and J is missing 3 bases, with 8 bases of the junction outside any gene match. Per the germline V gene, SGHTA is the CDR1 and FQGTGA is the CDR2. From the cysteine up to the phenylalanine, the CDR3 has a length of 16 residues. Only the CDR3 DNA is retained, 48 bases long and in frame from the first base.